The clone carrying this TCR beta chain was recorded a few times. This specimen comes from a study of blood T cell repertoires in COVID-19. Study summary: Both acute and convalescent COVID-19 samples were obtained from the United States, Italy and Spain.

V was shortened by 6 bases and J by 5 bases, with 7 bases between the two germline ends. This CDR3 spans 11 amino acids. The germline CDR1 and CDR2 sequences are MDHEN and SYDVKM. As processed by the authors: Scientists estimated how many nucleated cells there were by amplifying reference gene primers. Method: immunoSEQ multiplex PCR; TCRdb's copy keeps in-frame clones and lacks some. V, J and clone size are taken as reported in that table, and D and trimming were inferred from the DNA itself. The table includes over 95,000 clones, 80% to 90% detected once. The gene calls are TRBV28 and TRBJ1-1; the D gene is possibly TRBD1 (6 bases). The clonotype originates from a human donor in a cohort sampled during active COVID-19. Sample: peripheral blood. The CDR3 spells CASRRGTEAFF. CDR3 coding DNA: TGTGCCAGCAGAAGGGGGACTGAAGCTTTCTTT.